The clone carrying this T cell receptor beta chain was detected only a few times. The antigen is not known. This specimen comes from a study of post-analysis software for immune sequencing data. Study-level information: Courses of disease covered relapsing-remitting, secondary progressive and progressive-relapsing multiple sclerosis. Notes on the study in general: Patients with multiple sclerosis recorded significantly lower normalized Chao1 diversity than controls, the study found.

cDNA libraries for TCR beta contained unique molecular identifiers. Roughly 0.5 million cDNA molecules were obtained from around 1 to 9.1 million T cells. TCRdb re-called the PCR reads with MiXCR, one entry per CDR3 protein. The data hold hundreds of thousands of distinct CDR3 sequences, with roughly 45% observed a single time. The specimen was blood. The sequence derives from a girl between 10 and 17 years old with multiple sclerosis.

The DNA for the CDR3 is TGTGCCAGCAGCTTAGCTAGCGGGAGCACCTACAATGAGCAGTTCTTC. Its translation is CASSLASGSTYNEQFF. The chain has TRBV7-3 and TRBJ2-1; 10 nucleotides agree with TRBD2. The V segment lost 2 bases and the J segment 2 bases; nucleotides outside the gene matches: 3. This CDR3 is built from 16 residues. CDR1 and CDR2 from the germline V gene are SGHTA and FQGTGA.